These T cell receptor beta chains were read from a single sample in a study of blood T cell repertoires in COVID-19. Generated by immunoSEQ multiplex PCR, the TCRdb table keeps only in-frame clones and is missing some. This table holds a few hundred thousand clones, 89% found once. Sequencing used peripheral blood. These receptors originate from a man between 18 and 29 years old who had recovered from COVID-19. Both conserved end residues are part of each CDR3. A D gene is named only where the DNA matches it firmly. Size tells how often a clone was seen (once, few, many) or the class of an expanded clone, and some rows leave it out.

TRBD2 NA TRBJ2-7 TRBV28 CASSLSLTSGFSYEQYF TGTGCCAGCAGTTTATCACTGACTAGCGGCTTCTCCTACGAGCAGTACTTC
NA NA TRBJ2-1 TRBV9 CASSVGPQEASYNEQFF TGTGCCAGCAGCGTTGGTCCACAAGAGGCTTCCTACAATGAGCAGTTCTTC
TRBD1 NA TRBJ1-1 TRBV6-5 CASSYRTGATEAFF TGTGCCAGCAGTTACCGCACAGGGGCTACTGAAGCTTTCTTT
NA NA TRBJ2-1 TRBV29-1 CSIRDMEGNEQFF TGCAGCATCCGGGACATGGAAGGGAATGAGCAGTTCTTC
NA NA TRBJ2-1 TRBV2 CATPGTSNNEQFF TGTGCCACCCCCGGGACTTCCAACAATGAGCAGTTCTTC
NA NA TRBJ2-7 TRBV14 CASSQDWRAGGPYEQYF TGTGCCAGCAGCCAAGATTGGAGGGCAGGGGGGCCCTACGAGCAGTACTTC
NA NA TRBJ1-1 TRBV30 CAWKGLDSGSTEAFF TGTGCCTGGAAAGGTCTTGATTCCGGGAGCACTGAAGCTTTCTTT
TRBD2 NA TRBJ2-7 TRBV6-6 CASSLGGGWDEQYF TGTGCCAGCAGTTTGGGGGGAGGGTGGGACGAGCAGTACTTC
TRBD1 NA TRBJ2-3 TRBV5-1 CASSRGDRGRTDTQYF TGCGCCAGCAGCCGTGGGGACAGGGGGCGCACAGATACGCAGTATTTT
TRBD2 NA TRBJ2-3 TRBV27 CASSLSALAGGATQYF TGTGCCAGCAGTTTATCGGCGCTAGCGGGAGGAGCTACGCAGTATTTT
TRBD2 NA TRBJ2-3 TRBV4-3 CASSQATSGGASTDTQYF TGCGCCAGCAGCCAAGCAACTAGCGGGGGGGCTAGCACAGATACGCAGTATTTT
TRBD2 NA TRBJ2-7 TRBV5-1 CASSSTSGGGGQYF TGCGCCAGCAGCTCGACTAGCGGGGGGGGCGGGCAGTACTTC
NA NA TRBJ2-3 TRBV27 CASSLGEATDTQYF TGTGCCAGCAGCCTTGGGGAGGCGACAGATACGCAGTATTTT
NA NA TRBJ1-1 TRBV7-8 CASSLGGGPERAFF TGTGCCAGCAGCTTAGGAGGGGGACCGGAGAGAGCTTTCTTT
NA NA TRBJ2-3 TRBV6-5 CASKRMGTDTQYF TGTGCCAGTAAGCGGATGGGCACAGATACGCAGTATTTT
TRBD2 NA TRBJ2-7 TRBV18 CASSPPTPAGGSYEQYF TGTGCCAGCTCACCACCGACGCCAGCGGGAGGTTCCTACGAGCAGTACTTC
TRBD1 once TRBJ2-1 TRBV15 CATSRDIRTGPFF TGTGCCACCAGCAGAGATATCCGGACAGGCCCGTTCTTC
TRBD1 NA TRBJ1-5 TRBV24-1 CATPPNRGCNQPQHF TGTGCCACCCCCCCGAACAGGGGCTGCAATCAGCCCCAGCATTTT
NA NA TRBJ1-1 TRBV19 CASGGERNTEAFF TGTGCCAGTGGGGGGGAAAGGAACACTGAAGCTTTCTTT
TRBD2 NA TRBJ2-7 TRBV27 CASSLISGAYVDLYF TGTGCCAGCAGTTTAATTAGCGGGGCGTACGTGGATTTGTACTTC
TRBD2 NA TRBJ2-3 TRBV10-3 CAISESAGVPTDTQYF TGTGCCATCAGTGAGTCGGCGGGGGTTCCCACAGATACGCAGTATTTT
NA NA TRBJ1-2 TRBV9 CASSVAAGDYGYTF TGTGCCAGCAGCGTAGCGGCGGGAGACTATGGCTACACCTTC
NA few TRBJ2-1 TRBV10-1 CASSEGADEQFF TGCGCCAGCAGTGAAGGGGCGGATGAGCAGTTCTTC
NA NA TRBJ1-2 TRBV4-1 CASSQPRTRMGYTF TGCGCCAGCAGCCAACCCCGGACACGGATGGGCTACACCTTC
TRBD1 NA TRBJ1-1 TRBV18 CASSQDRGLGTEAFF TGTGCCAGCTCACAAGACAGGGGGTTGGGGACTGAAGCTTTCTTT
NA NA TRBJ2-3 TRBV6-5 CASSYQGSRTDTQYF TGTGCCAGCAGTTACCAGGGGTCGAGGACAGATACGCAGTATTTT
NA NA TRBJ2-2 TRBV5-1 CASSLAPDFSGELFF TGCGCCAGCAGCTTGGCCCCGGACTTTTCCGGGGAGCTGTTTTTT
TRBD2 NA TRBJ2-3 TRBV7-8 CASSYSGGSTDTQYF TGTGCCAGCAGCTATAGCGGGGGAAGCACAGATACGCAGTATTTT
NA NA TRBJ1-2 TRBV6-5 CASTKGGSYGYTF TGTGCCAGCACCAAGGGAGGGTCCTATGGCTACACCTTC
TRBD2 NA TRBJ2-7 TRBV7-2 CASTRGDGRPYEQYF TGTGCCAGCACCCGGGGGGACGGCCGACCCTACGAGCAGTACTTC
TRBD2 NA TRBJ2-7 TRBV9 CASSVAAGTLFYEQYF TGTGCCAGCAGCGTAGCAGCGGGGACTCTATTCTACGAGCAGTACTTC
NA NA TRBJ2-1 TRBV7-9 CASSRGAEANEQFF TGTGCCAGCAGCCGAGGTGCCGAGGCCAATGAGCAGTTCTTC
TRBD1 NA TRBJ1-3 TRBV11-2 CASSAPTQFHTGAGNTIYF TGTGCCAGCAGCGCCCCCACCCAGTTCCACACAGGGGCTGGAAACACCATATATTTT
NA NA TRBJ2-7 TRBV30 CAWSVGRGSYEQYF TGTGCCTGGAGTGTGGGGAGGGGGAGCTACGAGCAGTACTTC
TRBD1 NA TRBJ1-6 TRBV9 CASSALGQPNSPLHF TGTGCCAGCAGCGCCCTGGGACAGCCGAATTCACCCCTCCACTTT
TRBD1 NA TRBJ1-5 TRBV6-5 CASIMDRGQPQHF TGTGCCAGCATCATGGACAGGGGTCAGCCCCAGCATTTT
TRBD1 NA TRBJ2-7 TRBV6-6 CASSYFLDREPNEQYF TGTGCCAGCAGTTACTTCCTTGACAGGGAGCCGAACGAGCAGTACTTC
NA NA TRBJ2-5 TRBV9 CASSGPTGQEGETQYF TGTGCCAGCAGCGGGCCTACCGGACAGGAGGGAGAGACCCAGTACTTC
TRBD2 NA TRBJ2-1 TRBV7-8 CASSHGGVGEQFF TGTGCCAGCAGCCACGGGGGGGTCGGTGAGCAGTTCTTC
TRBD1 NA TRBJ2-5 TRBV9 CASSTDREETQYF TGTGCCAGCAGCACCGACAGGGAAGAGACCCAGTACTTC
NA NA TRBJ1-4 TRBV29-1 CSVEGGRGGEKLFF TGCAGCGTTGAAGGGGGGCGCGGAGGTGAAAAACTGTTTTTT
TRBD1 few TRBJ2-1 TRBV6-5 CASRGQGENEQFF TGTGCCAGCAGGGGACAGGGGGAAAATGAGCAGTTCTTC